Below, 23 T cell receptor beta chains from the same sample are listed, as sequenced in a study of cytomegalovirus exposure and HLA in healthy donors. Here immunoSEQ multiplex PCR was the method, and the copy in TCRdb shows in-frame clones only, minus some. The sample has about 240,000 clones; about 86% are singletons. Sequencing was done on a sample of PBMCs. The source is a woman aged 25 to 45 in good health and CMV-seropositive.

The chain combines TRBV4-1 with TRBJ2-3, with a tentative D call TRBD2 (5 bases). This CDR3 has 17 residues. From germline, CDR1 is MGHRA and CDR2 YSYEKL. The V end lost 1 base, the J end lost 2 bases, and 16 bases lay between the germline ends. The CDR3 here is CASSQGSGGSFTDTQYF. CDR3 nucleotides: TGCGCCAGCAGCCAAGGCAGCGGAGGCTCGTTCACAGATACGCAGTATTTT.

The chain joins TRBV7-6 to TRBJ1-1; 8 positions agree with TRBD1. The germline CDR1 and CDR2 sequences are SGHVS and FNYEAQ. CDR3 length: 16 amino acids. The V gene end was trimmed by 5 bases and the J gene end by 0 bases; junction bases not matched to a gene: 8. CDR3 residues: CASSLGQGRMNTEAFF. The CDR3 bases are TGTGCCAGCAGCCTCGGACAGGGCCGAATGAACACTGAAGCTTTCTTT.

This clone was observed a handful of times. The genes are TRBV2 and TRBJ1-5; a possible D gene is TRBD1 (5 bases). V was trimmed by 7 bases and J by 7 bases, leaving 14 bases between them. This CDR3 has 13 residues. CDR1 and CDR2 from the germline V gene are SNHLY and FYNNEI. The chain's CDR3 is CASNGGGAQPQHF. The CDR3 DNA reads TGTGCCAGCAATGGCGGCGGGGCCCAGCCCCAGCATTTT. The complete variable domain, with remaining parts taken from reference TRBV2 and TRBJ1-5, reads EPEVTQTPSHQVTQMGQEVILRCVPISNHLYFYWYRQILGQKVEFLVSFYNNEISEKSEIFDDQFSVERPDGSNFTLKIRSTKLEDSAMYFCASNGGGAQPQHFGDGTRLSIL.

The CDR3 DNA follows: TGTGCCAGCACCCCGGCGGGGGGATGGGACACTGAAGCTTTCTTT. The encoded protein is CASTPAGGWDTEAFF. The chain uses TRBV6-1 and TRBJ1-1, with a possible D match to TRBD1 (5 bases). This CDR3 spans 15 amino acids. V was cut by 7 bases and J by 3 bases, with 18 bases left in between. Germline assignment: CDR1 MNHNS and CDR2 SASEGT.

The chain recombines TRBV10-1 with TRBJ2-2; 9 bases map to TRBD2. Per the germline V gene, CDR1 is WNHNN and CDR2 is SYGVQD (reference sequence). This CDR3 has 14 amino acids. Trimming took 6 bases from V and 4 from J; bases not matched to a gene: 3. The CDR3 nucleotides are TGCGCCAGCAGGCCTAGCGGGACCACCGGGGAGCTGTTTTTT. It translates to CASRPSGTTGELFF.

The genes are TRBV28 and TRBJ1-3, with TRBD1 identical over 7 bases. Per germline, CDR1 MDHEN and CDR2 SYDVKM. Trimming cost V 5 bases and J 4 bases; bases outside gene matches: 11. This CDR3 contains 16 residues. DNA for the CDR3: TGTGCCAGCAGTGCCGCCGACAGGGTGTGGGGAAACACCATATATTTT. Its translation: CASSAADRVWGNTIYF.

V is TRBV10-2 and J is TRBJ2-1, with D possibly TRBD1 on 5 matching bases. Germline V gives CDR1 WSHSY, CDR2 SAAADI. This CDR3 has 17 amino acids. Trimming took 0 bases from V and 0 from J, leaving 12 bases between them. The CDR3 sequence is CASSESFWGNSYNEQFF. CDR3 DNA sequence: TGCGCCAGCAGTGAGTCCTTCTGGGGCAACTCCTACAATGAGCAGTTCTTC.

V gene TRBV19 combines with J gene TRBJ1-5; 7 nucleotides match TRBD1. Trimming removed 6 bases from V and 4 bases from J; junction bases left unmatched: 9. This CDR3 contains 15 residues. In germline, CDR1 is LNHDA, CDR2 SQIVND (reference sequence). DNA for the CDR3: TGTGCCAGTAGACACGACAGGGTTGGGAATCAGCCCCAGCATTTT. This translates into CASRHDRVGNQPQHF.

J is TRBJ2-7 and V is TRBV7-9, with D perhaps matching TRBD2 (5 bases). CDR1 is SEHNR, CDR2 FQNEAQ, per germline (reference sequence). Trimming left V 4 bases short and J 0 bases short, with 10 bases between. The CDR3 loop spans 14 amino acids. The CDR3 coding sequence is TGTGCCAGCAGCTCGGACTCGCGCTCCTACGAGCAGTACTTC. This codes for CASSSDSRSYEQYF.

The chain has TRBV5-4 and TRBJ2-1, with 11 bases that match TRBD2. In germline, CDR1 is SGHNT, CDR2 YYREEE (reference sequence). CDR3 size: 16 residues. V was pared by 3 bases and J by 3 bases, with 5 bases of the junction left unmatched. CDR3 DNA sequence: TGTGCCAGCAGCTCTTTAGGGACTAGCGGCTACAATGAGCAGTTCTTC. Residues: CASSSLGTSGYNEQFF.

The rearrangement joins TRBV2 to TRBJ1-4, with D maybe TRBD1 (5 bases). Trimming took 7 bases from V and 10 from J, leaving 19 bases between them. This CDR3 has 14 amino acids. CDR1 is SNHLY and CDR2 is FYNNEI in the germline V gene. The CDR3 loop is CASNNGGEGRKLFF. The CDR3 DNA follows: TGTGCCAGCAACAATGGCGGGGAGGGGCGAAAACTGTTTTTT.

The chain recombines TRBV29-1 with TRBJ2-5; 8 nucleotides line up with TRBD2. The CDR3 is 15 amino acids. CDR1 and CDR2 (germline): SQVTM, ANQGSEA. The CDR3 loop reads CHQRTTGLAPETQYF. Written as DNA, the CDR3 is TGCCACCAACGAACGACCGGACTAGCCCCAGAGACCCAGTACTTC.

The chain uses TRBV4-1 and TRBJ2-2; the match to TRBD2 covers 8 bases. Trimming at V came to 1 base and at J to 3 bases, leaving 4 bases not matched to a gene. Per germline, CDR1 MGHRA and CDR2 YSYEKL. The CDR3 loop spans 16 amino acids. CDR3 in amino acids: CASSQGLAGYTGELFF. The CDR3 DNA reads as TGCGCCAGCAGCCAAGGGCTAGCGGGTTACACCGGGGAGCTGTTTTTT.

The rearrangement links TRBV5-1 to TRBJ2-3; 7 bases match TRBD2. CDR1 is SGHRS, CDR2 YFSETQ, per germline. The junction had 6 bases not matched to a gene; V was cut back by 1 base and J by 4 bases. This CDR3 spans 15 amino acids. The CDR3 loop reads CASSLRASGPDTQYF. The CDR3 bases are TGCGCCAGCAGCTTGAGGGCTAGCGGCCCAGATACGCAGTATTTT.

The CDR3 loop reads CATSRDQGASLYEQYF. DNA of the CDR3: TGTGCCACCAGCAGAGATCAAGGAGCGTCCCTCTACGAGCAGTACTTC. This sequence joins TRBV15 and TRBJ2-7; D uncertain. V was cut by 0 bases and J by 3 bases, with 15 bases left in between. This CDR3 region has 16 residues. Germline assignment: CDR1 LNHNV and CDR2 YYDKDF (reference sequence).

This sequence joins TRBV7-2 and TRBJ2-1; 13 bases are shared with TRBD2. The germline gives CDR1 SGHTA, CDR2 FQGNSA. The trim removed 3 bases at V and 7 bases at J, leaving 6 bases unmatched. The CDR3 loop spans 16 amino acids. The CDR3, as DNA: TGTGCCAGCAGCTTTACTAGCGGGAGGGCCACAAATGAGCAGTTCTTC. Protein: CASSFTSGRATNEQFF.

In DNA, the CDR3 is TGTGCCAGCTCCTTGACAGGGACGGGCAATGAGCAGTTCTTC. It specifies CASSLTGTGNEQFF. The chain is built from TRBV18 and TRBJ2-1; TRBD1 matches at 7 bases. Trimming removed 6 bases from V and 6 bases from J; junction bases left unmatched: 8. The germline CDR1 and CDR2 sequences are KGHSH and LQKENI. The CDR3 length is 14 residues.

The rearrangement uses TRBV11-3 and TRBJ1-1; the match to TRBD1 covers 10 bases. Germline CDR1 SGHNT, CDR2 YENEEA. CDR3 length: 18 residues. The J segment lost 0 bases and the V segment lost 4 bases, leaving 11 bases of the junction unmatched. The CDR3 reads CASSSGTGDLRMNTEAFF. The CDR3 region has the DNA TGTGCCAGCAGCTCTGGGACAGGGGACCTGAGGATGAACACTGAAGCTTTCTTT.

This clone was observed a single time. The CDR3 sequence: CSGEGENIQYF. The CDR3 nucleotides read TGCAGCGGGGAGGGGGAAAACATTCAGTACTTC. This chain uses TRBV29-1 with TRBJ2-4; maybe TRBD2 (7 bases). The length of the CDR3 is 11 residues. From germline, CDR1 is SQVTM and CDR2 ANQGSEA. The V end was cut by 7 bases, the J end by 5 bases, with 9 bases between.

The rearrangement links TRBV7-3 to TRBJ1-3, with TRBD1 identical over 7 bases. The length of the CDR3 is 17 residues. Germline V gene sequence: CDR1 SGHTA, CDR2 FQGTGA. J lost 4 bases, V lost 4 bases, and 13 bases had no gene match. DNA of the CDR3: TGTGCCAGCAGCTCCCGGGGTAGGCAGGGGGGAGGAAACACCATATATTTT. This encodes CASSSRGRQGGGNTIYF.

The J gene is TRBJ2-4, the V gene TRBV30, with 7 bases that match TRBD1. The CDR3 is 16 residues long. V lost 4 bases and J lost 7; bases outside the gene matches: 16. Germline lookup yields CDR1 GTSNPN and CDR2 SVGIG (reference sequence). The DNA of the CDR3 is TGTGCCTGGACTTCGCGACGGCTCTACAGGGGCAACATTCAGTACTTC. Translating it yields CAWTSRRLYRGNIQYF. Full variable domain (remainder filled in from reference TRBV30 and TRBJ2-4): SQTIHQWPATLVQPVGSPLSLECTVEGTSNPNLYWYRQAAGRGLQLLFYSVGIGQISSEVPQNLSASRPQDRQFILSSKKLLLSDSGFYLCAWTSRRLYRGNIQYFGAGTRLSVL.

The chain combines TRBV6-1 with TRBJ1-2; weak D call: TRBD1 (6 bases). The CDR3 has 14 amino acids. CDR1 MNHNS and CDR2 SASEGT come from the germline V gene. V lost 5 bases, J lost 2 bases, and 12 bases lay in between. The chain's CDR3 is CASSPTGHNYGYTF. The CDR3 DNA follows: TGTGCCAGCAGTCCGACGGGACACAACTATGGCTACACCTTC.

This chain uses TRBV7-7 with TRBJ2-5; 7 bases agree with TRBD2. Germline V gives CDR1 SSHAT, CDR2 FNYEAQ (reference sequence). The V and J ends lost 3 bases and 1 base, in that order; junction bases with no gene match: 2. The CDR3 sequence is 14 residues long. Here the CDR3 reads CASSLTGGQETQYF. In DNA, the CDR3 is TGTGCCAGCAGCTTGACGGGAGGCCAAGAGACCCAGTACTTC.